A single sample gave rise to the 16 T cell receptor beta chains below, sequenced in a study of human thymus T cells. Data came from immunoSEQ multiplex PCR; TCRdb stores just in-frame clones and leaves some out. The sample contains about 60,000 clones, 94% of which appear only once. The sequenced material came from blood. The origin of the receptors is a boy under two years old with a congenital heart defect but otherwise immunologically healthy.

CDR3 residues: CASGSSLALETDTQYF. CDR3 DNA sequence: TGTGCTAGTGGTTCATCATTAGCGCTAGAAACAGATACGCAGTATTTT. V usage is TRBV12-5 and J usage is TRBJ2-3; D perhaps matches TRBD2 (5 bases). Trimming shortened V by 4 bases and J by 3 bases, and 17 bases separated the two germline ends. The germline CDR1 and CDR2 sequences are LGHNT and FRNRAP. This CDR3 is built from 16 residues.

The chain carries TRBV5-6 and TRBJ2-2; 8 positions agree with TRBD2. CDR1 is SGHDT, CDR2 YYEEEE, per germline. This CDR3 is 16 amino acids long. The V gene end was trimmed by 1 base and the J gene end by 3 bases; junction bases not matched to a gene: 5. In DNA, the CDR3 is TGTGCCAGCAGCTTGATTGAGCGGGGGTACACCGGGGAGCTGTTTTTT. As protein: CASSLIERGYTGELFF. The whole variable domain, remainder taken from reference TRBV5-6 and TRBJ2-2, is DAGVTQSPTHLIKTRGQQVTLRCSPKSGHDTVSWYQQALGQGPQFIFQYYEEEERQRGNFPDRFSGHQFPNYSSELNVNALLLGDSALYLCASSLIERGYTGELFFGEGSRLTVL.

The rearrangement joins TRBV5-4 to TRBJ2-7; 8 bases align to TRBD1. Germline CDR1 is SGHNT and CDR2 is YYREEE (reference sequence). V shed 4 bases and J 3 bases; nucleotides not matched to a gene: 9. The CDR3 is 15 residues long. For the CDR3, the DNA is TGTGCCAGCAGCCCGGACAGGGCATTGAGCTACGAGCAGTACTTC. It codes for CASSPDRALSYEQYF.

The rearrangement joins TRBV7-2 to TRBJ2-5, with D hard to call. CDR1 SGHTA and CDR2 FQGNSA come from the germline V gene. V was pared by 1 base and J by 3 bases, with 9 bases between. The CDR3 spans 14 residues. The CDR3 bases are TGTGCCAGCAGCTTAGTGGCGGCAAAAGAGACCCAGTACTTC. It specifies CASSLVAAKETQYF.

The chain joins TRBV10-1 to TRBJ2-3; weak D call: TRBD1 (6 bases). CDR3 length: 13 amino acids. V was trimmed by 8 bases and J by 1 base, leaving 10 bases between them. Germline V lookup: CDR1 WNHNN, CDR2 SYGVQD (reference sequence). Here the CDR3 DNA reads TGCGCCAGCTCACGACAGGGCACAGATACGCAGTATTTT. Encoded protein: CASSRQGTDTQYF.

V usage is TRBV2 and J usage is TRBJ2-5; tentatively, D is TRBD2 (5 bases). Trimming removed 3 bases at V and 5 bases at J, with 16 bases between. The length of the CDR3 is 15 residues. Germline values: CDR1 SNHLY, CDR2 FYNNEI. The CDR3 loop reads CASSEGDYLWETQYF. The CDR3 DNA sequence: TGTGCCAGCAGTGAGGGTGACTATCTATGGGAGACCCAGTACTTC.

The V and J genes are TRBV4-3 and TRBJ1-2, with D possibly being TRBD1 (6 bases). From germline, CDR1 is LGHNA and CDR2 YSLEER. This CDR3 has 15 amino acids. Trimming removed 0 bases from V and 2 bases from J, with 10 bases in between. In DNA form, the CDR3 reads TGCGCCAGCAGCCAAGATAGGACAGTAAACTATGGCTACACCTTC. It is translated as CASSQDRTVNYGYTF.

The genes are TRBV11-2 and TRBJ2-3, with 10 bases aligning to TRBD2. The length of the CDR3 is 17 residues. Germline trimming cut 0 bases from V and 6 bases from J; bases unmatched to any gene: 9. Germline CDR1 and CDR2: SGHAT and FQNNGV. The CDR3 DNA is TGTGCCAGCAGCTTAGATAAAGCGGGGGGGAGCGTGGATACGCAGTATTTT. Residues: CASSLDKAGGSVDTQYF.

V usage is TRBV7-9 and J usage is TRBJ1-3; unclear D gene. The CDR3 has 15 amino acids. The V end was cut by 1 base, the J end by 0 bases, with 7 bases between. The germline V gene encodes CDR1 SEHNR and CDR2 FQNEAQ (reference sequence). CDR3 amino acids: CASSLVSGSGNTIYF. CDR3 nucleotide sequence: TGTGCCAGCAGCTTAGTTTCGGGCTCTGGAAACACCATATATTTT.

CDR3 region: CASSLMNTEAFF. The CDR3 nucleotides read TGTGCCAGCTCACTAATGAACACTGAAGCTTTCTTT. V usage is TRBV18 and J usage is TRBJ1-1, with unresolved D. There are 12 residues in the CDR3. With 4 bases removed from V and 0 bases from J, the gap between germline ends came to 3 bases. Germline loops: CDR1 KGHSH, CDR2 LQKENI.

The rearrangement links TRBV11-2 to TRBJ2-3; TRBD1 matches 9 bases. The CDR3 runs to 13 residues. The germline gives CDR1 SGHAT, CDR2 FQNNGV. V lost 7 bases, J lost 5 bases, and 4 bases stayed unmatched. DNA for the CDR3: TGTGCCAGCACCCGACAGGGGGTAGATACGCAGTATTTT. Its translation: CASTRQGVDTQYF.

CDR3 region: CASKTLGGNEQFF. The CDR3 DNA reads as TGTGCCAGCAAGACTCTAGGGGGCAATGAGCAGTTCTTC. This rearrangement joins TRBV6-5 to TRBJ2-1; D perhaps matches TRBD1 (6 bases). Trimming removed 7 bases at V and 6 bases at J, with 13 bases between. The germline CDR1 and CDR2 sequences are MNHEY and SVGAGI. The CDR3 is 13 amino acids.

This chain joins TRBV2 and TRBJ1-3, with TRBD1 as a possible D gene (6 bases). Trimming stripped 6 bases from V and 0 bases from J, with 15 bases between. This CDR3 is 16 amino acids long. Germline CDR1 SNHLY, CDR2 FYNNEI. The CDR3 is CASSHYRVISGNTIYF. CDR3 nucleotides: TGTGCCAGCAGCCATTACAGGGTAATCTCTGGAAACACCATATATTTT. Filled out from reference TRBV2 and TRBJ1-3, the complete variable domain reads EPEVTQTPSHQVTQMGQEVILRCVPISNHLYFYWYRQILGQKVEFLVSFYNNEISEKSEIFDDQFSVERPDGSNFTLKIRSTKLEDSAMYFCASSHYRVISGNTIYFGEGSWLTVV.

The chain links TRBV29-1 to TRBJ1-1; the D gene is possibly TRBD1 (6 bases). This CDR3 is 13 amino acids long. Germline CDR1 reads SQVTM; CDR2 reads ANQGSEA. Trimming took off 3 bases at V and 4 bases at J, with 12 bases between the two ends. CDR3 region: CSVEGTSGTEAFF. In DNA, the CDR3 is TGCAGCGTTGAGGGGACATCGGGCACTGAAGCTTTCTTT.

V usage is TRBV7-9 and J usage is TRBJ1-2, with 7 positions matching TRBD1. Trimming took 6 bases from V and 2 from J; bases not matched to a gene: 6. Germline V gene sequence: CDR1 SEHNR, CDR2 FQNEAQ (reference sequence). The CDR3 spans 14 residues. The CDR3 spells CASSLTGANYGYTF. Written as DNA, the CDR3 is TGTGCCAGCAGTTTAACAGGGGCAAACTATGGCTACACCTTC.

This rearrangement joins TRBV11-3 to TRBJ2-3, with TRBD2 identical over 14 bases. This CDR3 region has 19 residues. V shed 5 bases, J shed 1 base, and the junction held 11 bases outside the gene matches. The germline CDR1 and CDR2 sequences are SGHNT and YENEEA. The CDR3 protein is CASSPGLAGGSKGTDTQYF. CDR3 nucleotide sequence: TGTGCCAGCAGCCCCGGACTAGCGGGAGGTTCTAAAGGCACAGATACGCAGTATTTT.